The clone carrying this T cell receptor beta chain was seen a handful of times. Its specificity is unknown. The data were taken from a study of cytomegalovirus exposure and HLA in healthy donors. Study-wide results and limits: Later analysis demonstrated an association between a missense DCLRE1C variant and TCR beta V- and J-gene trimming.

Primers for the PCR totalled 60 Vbeta and 13 Jbeta. Profiled with immunoSEQ multiplex PCR; TCRdb holds only in-frame clones, not every one. This table holds roughly 90,000 clones, around 82% found once. Trimming pared 1 base from V and 3 bases from J, leaving 15 bases between. The CDR3 has 16 residues. The germline V gene encodes CDR1 MNHNS and CDR2 SASEGT. This receptor was identified in a man in his thirties or forties in good health and CMV-seropositive. The chain is built from TRBV6-1 and TRBJ1-1; D is perhaps TRBD1 (6 bases). The sequenced sample was PBMCs. The CDR3 spells CASSEDWGGQDTEAFF. CDR3 DNA sequence: TGTGCCAGCAGTGAAGACTGGGGGGGGCAGGACACTGAAGCTTTCTTT.